This is a list of T cell receptor beta chains from one sample in a study of identifying expanded T cells in peripheral blood. Libraries were prepared by immunoSEQ multiplex PCR; TCRdb keeps only in-frame clonotypes and omits some of them. Of under 100,000 clones listed, approximately 85% are singletons. Specimen: blood. These receptor sequences come from a person aged 18 to 75 in good health. Both conserved end residues are part of each CDR3. Each record gives: CDR3 protein, CDR3 DNA, D gene, CDR3 length, J gene, V gene, clone size. The D gene is left open where the match is weak. Rows give clone size only sometimes, using once, few, many, or a class for an expanded clone.

CASSRQGRVNEAFF | TGTGCCAGCAGCCGACAGGGTCGGGTTAATGAAGCTTTCTTT | TRBD1 | 14 | TRBJ1-1 | TRBV9 | NA
CASSRGYEQYF | TGTGCCAGCAGTAGGGGCTACGAGCAGTACTTC | NA | 11 | TRBJ2-7 | TRBV2 | NA
CASSVDWAAGNTIYF | TGTGCCAGCAGCGTAGATTGGGCAGCTGGAAACACCATATATTTT | NA | 15 | TRBJ1-3 | TRBV9 | NA
CASSGLPGQGPSSGNTIYF | TGTGCCAGCAGCGGTCTTCCGGGACAGGGGCCCTCCTCTGGAAACACCATATATTTT | TRBD1 | 19 | TRBJ1-3 | TRBV5-6 | NA
CAISDRGGEKLFF | TGTGCCATCAGTGACAGGGGAGGTGAAAAACTGTTTTTT | NA | 13 | TRBJ1-4 | TRBV10-3 | NA
CASTLSPYNQPQHF | TGTGCCAGTACACTTTCGCCGTACAATCAGCCCCAGCATTTT | NA | 14 | TRBJ1-5 | TRBV19 | NA
CASSGAGNLNYGYTF | TGTGCCAGCAGTGGGGCCGGGAACCTAAATTATGGCTACACCTTC | NA | 15 | TRBJ1-2 | TRBV25-1 | NA
CASSQVGGQGEGYTF | TGTGCCAGCAGCCAAGTCGGCGGACAGGGAGAAGGCTACACCTTC | TRBD1 | 15 | TRBJ1-2 | TRBV7-3 | NA
CASSAGALNTEAFF | TGTGCCAGCAGCGCAGGGGCGTTGAACACTGAAGCTTTCTTT | NA | 14 | TRBJ1-1 | TRBV7-2 | NA
CASRTGLEAFF | TGTGCCAGCAGAACGGGATTAGAAGCTTTCTTT | NA | 11 | TRBJ1-1 | TRBV6-5 | few
CASSQSGNYGYTF | TGCGCCAGCAGCCAATCAGGGAACTATGGCTACACCTTC | NA | 13 | TRBJ1-2 | TRBV4-3 | NA
CASSRPGTAGNTIYF | TGTGCCAGCAGCCGGCCCGGGACGGCAGGAAACACCATATATTTT | NA | 15 | TRBJ1-3 | TRBV5-4 | NA
CASSLAGTDSGNTIYF | TGCGCCAGCAGCTTAGCCGGGACAGACTCTGGAAACACCATATATTTT | TRBD1 | 16 | TRBJ1-3 | TRBV5-1 | NA
CASSLSGTGSYEQYF | TGTGCCAGCAGCTTAAGTGGGACAGGGAGTTACGAGCAGTACTTC | TRBD1 | 15 | TRBJ2-7 | TRBV7-3 | NA
CASSPGRGGPPAGNEQFF | TGTGCCAGCTCACCGGGGCGGGGGGGACCCCCGGCGGGCAATGAGCAGTTCTTC | TRBD2 | 18 | TRBJ2-1 | TRBV18 | NA
CASRTGPHSNQPQHF | TGTGCCAGCCGGACAGGCCCCCATAGCAATCAGCCCCAGCATTTT | TRBD1 | 15 | TRBJ1-5 | TRBV6-1 | NA
CASRSNGQTFYVGYTF | TGTGCCAGCAGATCTAATGGACAGACCTTCTATGTGGGCTACACCTTC | NA | 16 | TRBJ1-2 | TRBV7-2 | NA
CASSLGIGGMSTDTQYF | TGTGCCAGCAGCTTGGGCATCGGGGGAATGAGCACAGATACGCAGTATTTT | NA | 17 | TRBJ2-3 | TRBV5-6 | NA
CASSPFRNQPQHF | TGTGCCAGCAGCCCCTTCCGCAATCAGCCCCAGCATTTT | NA | 13 | TRBJ1-5 | TRBV6-6 | NA
CASSLSGQPQHF | TGTGCCAGCAGCTTATCAGGCCAGCCCCAGCATTTT | NA | 12 | TRBJ1-5 | TRBV13 | NA
CASSPTGYVTEAFF | TGTGCCAGCTCGCCCACAGGGTACGTCACTGAAGCTTTCTTT | NA | 14 | TRBJ1-1 | TRBV18 | once
CASTNCGGCSGANVLTF | TGTGCCAGCACTAACTGCGGGGGATGCTCTGGGGCCAACGTCCTGACTTTC | TRBD2 | 17 | TRBJ2-6 | TRBV7-9 | NA
CASSRSGGDGGELFF | TGCGCCAGCAGCCGCTCCGGGGGCGACGGCGGGGAGCTGTTTTTT | NA | 15 | TRBJ2-2 | TRBV4-3 | NA
CASSFPERRKNTEAFF | TGTGCCAGCAGCTTTCCTGAACGGCGGAAGAACACTGAAGCTTTCTTT | NA | 16 | TRBJ1-1 | TRBV7-3 | NA
CASTPLGGKAHAFF | TGCGCCAGCACTCCCCTGGGAGGGAAGGCGCATGCTTTCTTT | NA | 14 | TRBJ1-1 | TRBV4-1 | NA
CASSTPQGRNYGYTF | TGTGCCAGTAGTACCCCGCAGGGGCGAAACTATGGCTACACCTTC | NA | 15 | TRBJ1-2 | TRBV19 | once
CASSQVQQQADGYTF | TGCGCCAGCAGCCAAGTTCAGCAACAGGCGGATGGCTACACCTTC | NA | 15 | TRBJ1-2 | TRBV4-3 | NA
CASSRPGIGGVNTEAFF | TGTGCCAGTAGTCGCCCTGGGATTGGGGGTGTAAACACTGAAGCTTTCTTT | NA | 17 | TRBJ1-1 | TRBV19 | NA
CASSQDGGAVYNEQFF | TGCGCCAGCAGCCAAGATGGGGGGGCGGTCTACAATGAGCAGTTCTTC | NA | 16 | TRBJ2-1 | TRBV4-1 | NA
CASSKGLAGGQETQYF | TGTGCCAGCAGCAAGGGACTAGCGGGGGGGCAAGAGACCCAGTACTTC | TRBD2 | 16 | TRBJ2-5 | TRBV7-2 | NA
CASRRESRADGYTF | TGTGCCAGCAGGAGGGAGAGCAGGGCAGATGGCTACACCTTC | NA | 14 | TRBJ1-2 | TRBV2 | NA
CASAPTGLGNTEAFF | TGTGCCAGCGCCCCGACAGGGTTGGGGAACACTGAAGCTTTCTTT | TRBD1 | 15 | TRBJ1-1 | TRBV18 | once
CASSPGRGFNTQYF | TGTGCCAGCAGTCCAGGGCGGGGGTTTAATACGCAGTATTTT | TRBD2 | 14 | TRBJ2-3 | TRBV7-9 | NA
CATSHGRTVNTEAFF | TGTGCCACCAGCCACGGGAGGACAGTGAACACTGAAGCTTTCTTT | NA | 15 | TRBJ1-1 | TRBV15 | NA
CASSKLQGQPQHF | TGTGCCAGCAGTAAACTACAGGGCCAGCCCCAGCATTTT | NA | 13 | TRBJ1-5 | TRBV6-1 | NA
CASSPMGGFGTEAFF | TGTGCCAGCTCACCCATGGGGGGATTTGGCACTGAAGCTTTCTTT | NA | 15 | TRBJ1-1 | TRBV18 | once
CASSPTKGTYYEQYF | TGTGCCAGCTCACCAACTAAAGGGACATACTACGAGCAGTACTTC | NA | 15 | TRBJ2-7 | TRBV18 | NA
CASSLSGRSGDTQYF | TGTGCCAGCAGCTTATCAGGGCGGTCGGGGGATACGCAGTATTTT | NA | 15 | TRBJ2-3 | TRBV11-1 | NA
CASSPGPVYEQYF | TGTGCCAGCAGCCCGGGACCGGTCTACGAGCAGTACTTC | NA | 13 | TRBJ2-7 | TRBV9 | NA
CASSGSGAYDTDTQYF | TGCGCCAGCAGCGGAAGCGGGGCATATGACACAGATACGCAGTATTTT | TRBD2 | 16 | TRBJ2-3 | TRBV5-1 | once